A selection of T cell receptor beta chains follows, all from one sample in a study of response to subunit inactivated influenza vaccine. MiXCR, run by TCRdb on the RT-PCR reads, gives a single entry per CDR3 protein. The sample yields some 480,000 distinct CDR3 sequences, roughly 9.7% seen once. The input for sequencing was PBMCs from blood, taken roughly 47 days after vaccination. The origin of the receptors is a man in his fifties who received an inactivated influenza vaccine. Each CDR3 is given with its conserved first and last residue. A D gene is named only where the DNA matches it firmly. The listing skips clone size in some rows; elsewhere it reads once, few, many or a size class.

clone size: .; CDR3 length: 16; V gene: TRBV7-7; D gene: .; J gene: TRBJ1-3; CDR3 protein: CASSRGTPGSGNTIYF; CDR3 DNA: TGTGCTAGCAGCCGCGGGACTCCGGGTTCTGGAAACACCATATATTTT
clone size: few; CDR3 length: 14; V gene: TRBV20-1; D gene: TRBD1; J gene: TRBJ1-1; CDR3 protein: CSASRGPRGTEAFF; CDR3 DNA: TGCAGTGCTAGCAGGGGGCCCAGAGGCACTGAAGCTTTCTTT
clone size: .; CDR3 length: 15; V gene: TRBV12-3/TRBV12-4; D gene: TRBD1; J gene: TRBJ1-5; CDR3 protein: CASSLRSGQGQPQHF; CDR3 DNA: TGTGCCAGCAGTTTAAGGTCGGGACAGGGACAGCCCCAGCATTTT
clone size: many; CDR3 length: 12; V gene: TRBV10-3; D gene: .; J gene: TRBJ2-1; CDR3 protein: CAISESDGEQFF; CDR3 DNA: TGTGCCATCAGTGAGTCCGATGGTGAGCAGTTCTTC
clone size: .; CDR3 length: 13; V gene: TRBV3-1; D gene: .; J gene: TRBJ2-7; CDR3 protein: CASSPEVSYEQYF; CDR3 DNA: TGTGCCAGCAGCCCTGAGGTCTCCTACGAGCAGTACTTC
clone size: many; CDR3 length: 16; V gene: TRBV20-1; D gene: TRBD1; J gene: TRBJ1-5; CDR3 protein: CSARRQGVFGNQPQHF; CDR3 DNA: TGCAGTGCTAGACGTCAGGGGGTATTCGGCAATCAGCCCCAGCATTTT
clone size: many; CDR3 length: 11; V gene: TRBV6-2/TRBV6-3; D gene: .; J gene: TRBJ2-3; CDR3 protein: CASHSGTAQYF; CDR3 DNA: TGTGCCAGCCACAGCGGAACTGCGCAGTATTTT
clone size: many; CDR3 length: 16; V gene: TRBV29-1; D gene: TRBD1; J gene: TRBJ1-1; CDR3 protein: CSVVHLGTAMNTEAFF; CDR3 DNA: TGCAGCGTTGTACATTTGGGGACAGCCATGAACACTGAAGCTTTCTTT
clone size: .; CDR3 length: 13; V gene: TRBV24-1; D gene: TRBD1; J gene: TRBJ2-1; CDR3 protein: CATGQGTLNEQFF; CDR3 DNA: TGTGCCACGGGACAGGGAACACTGAATGAGCAGTTCTTC
clone size: many; CDR3 length: 16; V gene: TRBV4-3; D gene: TRBD1; J gene: TRBJ1-3; CDR3 protein: CASSQDGQGVGNTIYF; CDR3 DNA: TGCGCCAGCAGCCAAGACGGACAGGGGGTTGGAAACACCATATATTTT
clone size: few; CDR3 length: 14; V gene: TRBV20-1; D gene: TRBD2; J gene: TRBJ2-1; CDR3 protein: CSAEREGPWDEQFF; CDR3 DNA: TGCAGTGCGGAGCGGGAGGGCCCTTGGGATGAGCAGTTCTTC
clone size: few; CDR3 length: 15; V gene: TRBV21-1; D gene: .; J gene: TRBJ1-6; CDR3 protein: CASSKEDARDSPLHF; CDR3 DNA: TGTGCCAGCAGCAAAGAAGATGCGAGGGATTCACCCCTCCACTTT
clone size: many; CDR3 length: 14; V gene: TRBV18; D gene: .; J gene: TRBJ2-3; CDR3 protein: CASSPQGSTDTQYF; CDR3 DNA: TGTGCCAGCTCACCTCAGGGCAGCACAGATACGCAGTATTTT
clone size: .; CDR3 length: 11; V gene: TRBV28; D gene: .; J gene: TRBJ2-5; CDR3 protein: CASTSRETQYF; CDR3 DNA: TGTGCCAGCACCTCACGGGAGACCCAGTACTTC
clone size: few; CDR3 length: 14; V gene: TRBV4-2; D gene: .; J gene: TRBJ1-4; CDR3 protein: CASLAKGGGEKLFF; CDR3 DNA: TGTGCCAGCCTCGCGAAGGGGGGGGGTGAAAAACTGTTTTTT
clone size: .; CDR3 length: 11; V gene: TRBV12-3/TRBV12-4; D gene: .; J gene: TRBJ1-1; CDR3 protein: CASNSNTEAFF; CDR3 DNA: TGTGCCAGCAACTCAAACACTGAAGCTTTCTTT
clone size: .; CDR3 length: 11; V gene: TRBV20-1; D gene: .; J gene: TRBJ2-3; CDR3 protein: CSAPTTDTQYF; CDR3 DNA: TGCAGTGCTCCCACGACAGATACGCAGTATTTT
clone size: few; CDR3 length: 14; V gene: TRBV7-9; D gene: .; J gene: TRBJ1-1; CDR3 protein: CASSSAYLNTEAFF; CDR3 DNA: TGTGCCAGCAGCTCCGCCTACTTGAACACTGAAGCTTTCTTT
clone size: few; CDR3 length: 15; V gene: TRBV29-1; D gene: TRBD2; J gene: TRBJ2-1; CDR3 protein: CSVPRERGVYNEQFF; CDR3 DNA: TGCAGCGTCCCCAGGGAGCGGGGAGTATACAATGAGCAGTTCTTC
clone size: .; CDR3 length: 12; V gene: TRBV7-8; D gene: .; J gene: TRBJ2-7; CDR3 protein: CASSRDAYEQYF; CDR3 DNA: TGTGCCAGCAGCCGAGACGCCTACGAGCAGTACTTC
clone size: .; CDR3 length: 17; V gene: TRBV12-3/TRBV12-4; D gene: TRBD2; J gene: TRBJ2-5; CDR3 protein: CASSPGPASGDQETQYF; CDR3 DNA: TGTGCCAGCAGCCCTGGGCCGGCTAGCGGAGACCAAGAGACCCAGTACTTC
clone size: .; CDR3 length: 12; V gene: TRBV2; D gene: .; J gene: TRBJ2-5; CDR3 protein: CASLEVVETQYF; CDR3 DNA: TGTGCCAGCCTGGAAGTGGTGGAGACCCAGTACTTC
clone size: many; CDR3 length: 16; V gene: TRBV12-3/TRBV12-4; D gene: TRBD2; J gene: TRBJ2-5; CDR3 protein: CASTLNGGLVRETQYF; CDR3 DNA: TGTGCCAGCACCCTTAATGGGGGACTAGTTCGTGAGACCCAGTACTTC
clone size: .; CDR3 length: 14; V gene: TRBV10-3; D gene: TRBD1; J gene: TRBJ2-7; CDR3 protein: CAIREPGQGIEQYF; CDR3 DNA: TGTGCCATCAGAGAGCCGGGACAGGGGATCGAGCAGTACTTC
clone size: few; CDR3 length: 16; V gene: TRBV7-8; D gene: TRBD1; J gene: TRBJ2-5; CDR3 protein: CASGTYRGSLQETQYF; CDR3 DNA: TGTGCCAGCGGGACGTACAGGGGCAGCCTGCAAGAGACCCAGTACTTC
clone size: many; CDR3 length: 14; V gene: TRBV5-1; D gene: .; J gene: TRBJ2-5; CDR3 protein: CASSLLRPGETQYF; CDR3 DNA: TGCGCCAGCAGCTTGCTACGCCCGGGGGAGACCCAGTACTTC
clone size: .; CDR3 length: 16; V gene: TRBV5-1; D gene: .; J gene: TRBJ2-2; CDR3 protein: CASSLGPGSNTGELFF; CDR3 DNA: TGCGCCAGCAGCTTGGGGCCAGGGTCGAACACCGGGGAGCTGTTTTTT
clone size: .; CDR3 length: 16; V gene: TRBV4-2; D gene: TRBD2; J gene: TRBJ2-1; CDR3 protein: CASSQEPSGLYNEQFF; CDR3 DNA: TGTGCCAGCAGCCAAGAACCTAGCGGCTTATACAATGAGCAGTTCTTC
clone size: .; CDR3 length: 18; V gene: TRBV11-1; D gene: TRBD2; J gene: TRBJ2-1; CDR3 protein: CASSSTSGTASSYNEQFF; CDR3 DNA: TGTGCCAGCAGTTCAACTAGCGGGACGGCGAGCTCCTACAATGAGCAGTTCTTC
clone size: .; CDR3 length: 15; V gene: TRBV5-1; D gene: TRBD1; J gene: TRBJ2-3; CDR3 protein: CASSAFDRGTDTQYF; CDR3 DNA: TGCGCCAGCAGCGCATTCGACAGGGGCACAGATACGCAGTATTTT
clone size: few; CDR3 length: 16; V gene: TRBV20-1; D gene: .; J gene: TRBJ1-1; CDR3 protein: CSARGSGRRRNTEAFF; CDR3 DNA: TGCAGTGCTAGAGGGTCGGGACGTAGGCGGAACACTGAAGCTTTCTTT
clone size: many; CDR3 length: 14; V gene: TRBV24-1; D gene: .; J gene: TRBJ2-1; CDR3 protein: CATSDLSDNNEQFF; CDR3 DNA: TGTGCCACCAGTGATTTATCAGATAACAATGAGCAGTTCTTC
clone size: .; CDR3 length: 16; V gene: TRBV25-1; D gene: .; J gene: TRBJ2-3; CDR3 protein: CASSEGWRGSTDTQYF; CDR3 DNA: TGTGCCAGCAGTGAAGGGTGGCGGGGCAGCACAGATACGCAGTATTTT
clone size: .; CDR3 length: 16; V gene: TRBV12-1; D gene: .; J gene: TRBJ2-1; CDR3 protein: CASSFARGRTPREQFF; CDR3 DNA: TGTGCCAGCAGCTTTGCCCGCGGACGTACTCCTAGGGAGCAGTTCTTC
clone size: .; CDR3 length: 15; V gene: TRBV5-6; D gene: .; J gene: TRBJ2-7; CDR3 protein: CASSLGHQSSYEQYF; CDR3 DNA: TGTGCCAGCAGCTTGGGACACCAAAGCTCCTACGAGCAGTACTTC
clone size: .; CDR3 length: 15; V gene: TRBV6-1; D gene: TRBD1; J gene: TRBJ2-2; CDR3 protein: CASIRGLSNTGELFF; CDR3 DNA: TGTGCCAGCATCAGGGGGCTTTCGAACACCGGGGAGCTGTTTTTT
clone size: .; CDR3 length: 13; V gene: TRBV11-3; D gene: .; J gene: TRBJ2-5; CDR3 protein: CASSYGSRETQYF; CDR3 DNA: TGTGCCAGCAGCTATGGGTCCAGGGAGACCCAGTACTTC
clone size: many; CDR3 length: 15; V gene: TRBV24-1; D gene: .; J gene: TRBJ2-3; CDR3 protein: CATSDSFSETDTQYF; CDR3 DNA: TGTGCCACCAGTGATTCCTTCAGCGAGACAGATACGCAGTATTTT
clone size: .; CDR3 length: 14; V gene: TRBV5-1; D gene: .; J gene: TRBJ1-6; CDR3 protein: CASREGDYNSPLHF; CDR3 DNA: TGCGCCAGCCGCGAGGGAGACTATAATTCACCCCTCCACTTT
clone size: few; CDR3 length: 12; V gene: TRBV7-9; D gene: .; J gene: TRBJ1-1; CDR3 protein: CASSLRADEAFF; CDR3 DNA: TGTGCCAGCAGCTTACGGGCAGATGAAGCTTTCTTT
clone size: many; CDR3 length: 13; V gene: TRBV29-1; D gene: TRBD2; J gene: TRBJ2-1; CDR3 protein: CSVREEGYNEQFF; CDR3 DNA: TGCAGCGTACGGGAGGAGGGGTACAATGAGCAGTTCTTC
clone size: many; CDR3 length: 13; V gene: TRBV12-3/TRBV12-4; D gene: TRBD1; J gene: TRBJ2-1; CDR3 protein: CASSPTTGVEEFF; CDR3 DNA: TGTGCCAGCAGTCCGACGACAGGGGTTGAGGAGTTCTTC
clone size: .; CDR3 length: 14; V gene: TRBV7-8; D gene: .; J gene: TRBJ2-7; CDR3 protein: CASSLVLGIYEQYF; CDR3 DNA: TGTGCCAGCAGCTTAGTGCTGGGGATTTACGAGCAGTACTTC
clone size: .; CDR3 length: 13; V gene: TRBV9; D gene: .; J gene: TRBJ1-2; CDR3 protein: CASSVNEGNGYTF; CDR3 DNA: TGTGCCAGCAGCGTCAACGAGGGGAATGGCTACACCTTC
clone size: many; CDR3 length: 15; V gene: TRBV9; D gene: .; J gene: TRBJ2-1; CDR3 protein: CASSVVGGPYNEQFF; CDR3 DNA: TGTGCCAGCAGCGTAGTGGGGGGGCCCTACAATGAGCAGTTCTTC
clone size: .; CDR3 length: 14; V gene: TRBV5-1; D gene: .; J gene: TRBJ2-7; CDR3 protein: CASSRDGRTYEQYF; CDR3 DNA: TGCGCCAGCAGCAGGGACGGGAGAACCTACGAGCAGTACTTC
clone size: few; CDR3 length: 15; V gene: TRBV6-5; D gene: TRBD1; J gene: TRBJ1-1; CDR3 protein: CASSYTTGGDTEAFF; CDR3 DNA: TGTGCCAGCAGTTACACGACAGGGGGGGACACTGAAGCTTTCTTT
clone size: .; CDR3 length: 15; V gene: TRBV12-3/TRBV12-4; D gene: .; J gene: TRBJ1-3; CDR3 protein: CASSLGRLSGNTIYF; CDR3 DNA: TGTGCCAGCAGTTTGGGGCGGCTCTCTGGAAACACCATATATTTT
clone size: few; CDR3 length: 15; V gene: TRBV12-3/TRBV12-4; D gene: .; J gene: TRBJ2-1; CDR3 protein: CASSFWTTDYNEQFF; CDR3 DNA: TGTGCCAGCAGTTTCTGGACTACCGATTACAATGAGCAGTTCTTC
clone size: few; CDR3 length: 14; V gene: TRBV6-2/TRBV6-3; D gene: TRBD1; J gene: TRBJ2-1; CDR3 protein: CASSYEQGLGKQFF; CDR3 DNA: TGTGCCAGCAGTTACGAACAGGGGCTCGGGAAGCAGTTCTTC
clone size: few; CDR3 length: 17; V gene: TRBV6-5; D gene: .; J gene: TRBJ2-5; CDR3 protein: CASSYIGAFHSTGTQYF; CDR3 DNA: TGTGCCAGCAGTTACATTGGGGCTTTCCACTCGACGGGGACCCAGTACTTC
clone size: many; CDR3 length: 15; V gene: TRBV28; D gene: TRBD1; J gene: TRBJ2-7; CDR3 protein: CASRWGQGGSYEQYF; CDR3 DNA: TGTGCCAGCAGGTGGGGACAGGGGGGATCCTACGAGCAGTACTTC